Below are 23 T cell receptor beta chains sequenced from a single sample in a study of T cell responses to AZD1222 COVID-19 vaccine (dated by TCRdb to the early 2020s). The meaning of the sample's time point label: about 28 days (+/-7) after the second vaccine dose. Library generation was performed with the immunoSEQ multiplex PCR assay. In TCRdb, the immuneACCESS table is reduced to in-frame sequences with V and J assigned. These tables do not hold every clone; where another copy was compared, an unresolved V gene accounts for under half, and the others remain unexplained. The sample table records about 61,000 clones; around 85% of these occur just once. The ten largest account for 26% of the sample. Here the sequenced sample was peripheral blood, taken 28 days after the second AZD1222 dose. The receptors here all came from an adult who received the AZD1222 COVID-19 vaccine.

This chain joins TRBV6-1 and TRBJ2-7; 9 positions match TRBD2. The CDR3 contains 18 residues. In germline, CDR1 is MNHNS, CDR2 SASEGT. V shed 3 bases and J 3 bases; nucleotides not matched to a gene: 15. The CDR3 DNA reads TGTGCCAGCAGTGAGCAGTGGCGACTAGCGGCCCATTTCTACGAGCAGTACTTC. Its protein is CASSEQWRLAAHFYEQYF.

This chain joins TRBV7-2 and TRBJ2-7, with TRBD1 matching 9 bases. With V trimmed by 6 bases and J by 5 bases, 11 bases remained unmatched. The germline V gene encodes CDR1 SGHTA and CDR2 FQGNSA. CDR3 length: 15 amino acids. In nucleotides, the CDR3 is TGTGCCAGCAGACAGATTACAGGGGGCCCAAACGAGCAGTACTTC. Its translation is CASRQITGGPNEQYF. Filled out from reference TRBV7-2 and TRBJ2-7, the complete variable domain reads GAGVSQSPSNKVTEKGKDVELRCDPISGHTALYWYRQSLGQGLEFLIYFQGNSAPDKSGLPSDRFSAERTGGSVSTLTIQRTQQEDSAVYLCASRQITGGPNEQYFGPGTRLTVT.

This clone appeared a few times. The chain employs TRBV27 and TRBJ1-4, with TRBD1 matching 7 bases. The junction had 5 bases not matched to a gene; V was cut back by 3 bases and J by 4 bases. This CDR3 is 15 amino acids long. In germline, CDR1 is MNHEY, CDR2 SMNVEV (reference sequence). CDR3 coding DNA: TGTGCCAGCAGTTTCAGGACAGGTTATAATGAAAAACTGTTTTTT. Protein product: CASSFRTGYNEKLFF. Based on the CDR3 plus reference TRBV27 and TRBJ1-4, the full variable domain is EAQVTQNPRYLITVTGKKLTVTCSQNMNHEYMSWYRQDPGLGLRQIYYSMNVEVTDKGDVPEGYKVSRKEKRNFPLILESPSPNQTSLYFCASSFRTGYNEKLFFGSGTQLSVL.

This chain uses TRBV19 with TRBJ2-5, with 8 nucleotides matching TRBD1. The CDR3 extends over 14 amino acids. V lost 8 bases, J lost 5 bases, and 10 bases stayed unmatched. CDR1 and CDR2 (germline): LNHDA, SQIVND (reference sequence). This chain's CDR3 is CASGPTGAQETQYF. The CDR3 nucleotides are TGTGCCAGTGGCCCGACAGGGGCACAGGAGACCCAGTACTTC. Using reference TRBV19 and TRBJ2-5 for the parts outside the CDR3, the full variable domain is DGGITQSPKYLFRKEGQNVTLSCEQNLNHDAMYWYRQDPGQGLRLIYYSQIVNDFQKGDIAEGYSVSREKKESFPLTVTSAQKNPTAFYLCASGPTGAQETQYFGPGTRLLVL.

V and J are TRBV18 and TRBJ2-5; no reliable D call. This CDR3 spans 14 amino acids. Germline values: CDR1 KGHSH, CDR2 LQKENI. Trimming took 3 bases from V and 1 from J, leaving 9 bases between them. CDR3 sequence: CASSPGRTQETQYF. In DNA, the CDR3 is TGTGCCAGCTCACCTGGACGGACCCAAGAGACCCAGTACTTC. The full variable domain, its missing parts supplied by reference TRBV18 and TRBJ2-5, is NAGVMQNPRHLVRRRGQEARLRCSPMKGHSHVYWYRQLPEEGLKFMVYLQKENIIDESGMPKERFSAEFPKEGPSILRIQQVVRGDSAAYFCASSPGRTQETQYFGPGTRLLVL.

This chain uses TRBV5-1 with TRBJ2-2, with D possibly being TRBD1 or TRBD2 (5 bases each). This CDR3 is 16 amino acids long. Germline CDR1 reads SGHRS; CDR2 reads YFSETQ. V was shortened by 4 bases and J by 7 bases, with 20 bases between the two germline ends. In DNA, the CDR3 is TGCGCCAGCAGCAGCAAGGGTGGGGGAGTCGGCGGGGAGCTGTTTTTT. Its protein is CASSSKGGGVGGELFF.

This clone was detected a few times. CDR3 DNA: TGCGCCAGCAGCCCGAGGGACAGGGGGGCGGAAAAACTGTTTTTT. It encodes CASSPRDRGAEKLFF. This rearrangement joins TRBV4-3 to TRBJ1-4, with 11 bases lining up with TRBD1. This CDR3 is 15 amino acids long. CDR1 is LGHNA, CDR2 YSLEER, per germline. Trimming at V came to 4 bases and at J to 8 bases, leaving 6 bases not matched to a gene.

The V and J genes are TRBV14 and TRBJ1-1, with 11 bases that match TRBD1. Trimming cost V 5 bases and J 1 base; bases outside gene matches: 6. Germline CDR1 SGHDN, CDR2 FVKESK. The length of the CDR3 is 16 residues. The chain's CDR3 is CASSLDRGPWNTEAFF. CDR3 in DNA: TGTGCCAGCAGCTTGGACAGGGGGCCTTGGAACACTGAAGCTTTCTTT.

This clone occurred many times. The chain is built from TRBV7-9 and TRBJ1-1; D remains unclear. Deletions cut 3 bases from V and 7 bases from J, with 12 bases between. CDR3 length: 13 residues. Germline V CDR1 and CDR2: SEHNR, FQNEAQ (reference sequence). CDR3 DNA sequence: TGTGCCAGCAGCTTTCGAGGTTTTGATGAAGCTTTCTTT. Translated, it gives CASSFRGFDEAFF.

This chain joins TRBV3-1 (or the pseudogene TRBV3-2) and TRBJ2-6; no definite D call. Germline V lookup: CDR1 LGHDT, CDR2 YNNKEL (reference sequence). V gave up 4 bases and J gave up 4 bases, with 11 bases separating them. The CDR3 length is 15 residues. The CDR3 DNA reads as TGTGCCAGCAGCCTCTTGGTGGCCGGGGCCAACGTCCTGACTTTC. Its translation: CASSLLVAGANVLTF.

This chain uses TRBV30 with TRBJ2-3; 9 nucleotides agree with TRBD1. CDR3 size: 12 residues. CDR1 and CDR2 (germline): GTSNPN, SVGIG (reference sequence). J gave up 6 bases and V 6 bases, and 4 bases lay outside the gene matches. The CDR3 DNA follows: TGTGCCTGTACGACAGGGGGGGATACGCAGTATTTT. This translates into CACTTGGDTQYF. The full variable domain, its missing parts supplied by reference TRBV30 and TRBJ2-3, is SQTIHQWPATLVQPVGSPLSLECTVEGTSNPNLYWYRQAAGRGLQLLFYSVGIGQISSEVPQNLSASRPQDRQFILSSKKLLLSDSGFYLCACTTGGDTQYFGPGTRLTVL.

This clone was picked up a small number of times. The chain links TRBV2 to TRBJ2-7; D is undetermined. The germline gives CDR1 SNHLY, CDR2 FYNNEI. The CDR3 has 12 amino acids. V was cut by 3 bases and J by 2 bases, with 5 bases left in between. CDR3: CASSETPYEQYF. In nucleotides, the CDR3 is TGTGCCAGCAGTGAGACCCCCTACGAGCAGTACTTC. Using reference TRBV2 and TRBJ2-7 for the parts outside the CDR3, the full variable domain is EPEVTQTPSHQVTQMGQEVILRCVPISNHLYFYWYRQILGQKVEFLVSFYNNEISEKSEIFDDQFSVERPDGSNFTLKIRSTKLEDSAMYFCASSETPYEQYFGPGTRLTVT.

V and J are TRBV15 and TRBJ2-7, with 8 nucleotides matching TRBD2. J gave up 3 bases and V 0 bases, and 4 bases lay outside the gene matches. Germline CDR1 reads LNHNV; CDR2 reads YYDKDF (reference sequence). This CDR3 has 15 amino acids. The CDR3 loop reads CATSRETGGDYEQYF. The CDR3 DNA reads TGTGCCACCAGCAGAGAGACGGGAGGGGACTACGAGCAGTACTTC.

The CDR3 here is CASSPYVLGQETQYF. For the CDR3, the DNA is TGTGCCAGCTCACCATACGTACTGGGGCAAGAGACCCAGTACTTC. The chain has TRBV18 and TRBJ2-5, with D uncertain. The V gene's germline CDR1 is KGHSH and CDR2 LQKENI. The CDR3 extends over 15 amino acids. V dropped 2 bases and J dropped 2 bases, with 12 bases sitting between them.

The J gene is TRBJ1-2, the V gene TRBV6-1; perhaps TRBD1 as D (6 bases). Germline V CDR1 and CDR2: MNHNS, SASEGT. V shed 3 bases and J shed 4 bases, with 9 bases lying between them. The CDR3 has 13 amino acids. DNA of the CDR3: TGTGCCAGCAGTGAGAACAGGGCCTATGGCTACACCTTC. This gives the protein CASSENRAYGYTF.

The rearrangement uses TRBV20-1 and TRBJ1-1; no definite D call. Germline V gives CDR1 DFQATT, CDR2 SNEGSKA (reference sequence). V gave up 3 bases and J gave up 0 bases, with 2 bases separating them. The CDR3 length is 11 residues. The chain's CDR3 is CSASMNTEAFF. CDR3 nucleotides: TGCAGTGCTAGTATGAACACTGAAGCTTTCTTT.

This clone is labeled as medium-sized (0.01 to 0.1%). The rearrangement joins TRBV6-2 or TRBV6-3 to TRBJ1-1; no clear D. The length of the CDR3 is 12 residues. Germline CDR1 reads MNHEY; CDR2 reads SVGEGT. The V end was cut by 6 bases, the J end by 8 bases, with 13 bases between. Written as DNA, the CDR3 is TGTGCCAGCAGCAACCTGGGGAAGGAAGCTTTCTTT. Protein sequence: CASSNLGKEAFF.

The sample holds a few counts of this clone. The chain has TRBV11-1 and TRBJ2-7, with 16 bases that match TRBD2. The ends lost 4 bases at V and 5 bases at J; junction bases unmatched: 5. Germline V gene lookup returns CDR1 SGHAT and CDR2 FQDESV (reference sequence). The CDR3 runs to 16 residues. The CDR3: CASSSGTSGRAHEQYF. The DNA for the CDR3 is TGTGCCAGCAGCTCCGGGACTAGCGGGAGGGCCCACGAGCAGTACTTC.

CDR3 amino acids: CASSEVNNQPQHF. The CDR3 bases are TGTGCCAGCAGTGAAGTAAACAATCAGCCCCAGCATTTT. The V gene is TRBV6-1, the J gene TRBJ1-5; D gene ambiguous. Per the germline V gene, CDR1 is MNHNS and CDR2 is SASEGT. CDR3 size: 13 residues. Trimming removed 1 base at V and 3 bases at J, with 4 bases between.

This chain joins TRBV27 and TRBJ1-2, with 8 nucleotides matching TRBD1. The V gene's germline CDR1 is MNHEY and CDR2 SMNVEV (reference sequence). J gave up 7 bases and V 3 bases, and 7 bases lay outside the gene matches. The length of the CDR3 is 14 residues. This CDR3 reads CASSFDRGGSGYTF. CDR3 sequence (DNA): TGTGCCAGCAGTTTCGACAGGGGAGGATCTGGCTACACCTTC.

In this sample, this clone turned up a few times. V usage is TRBV28 and J usage is TRBJ2-7; perhaps TRBD2 as D (6 bases). Trimming left V 4 bases short and J 1 base short, with 11 bases between. CDR3 length: 14 residues. Germline V gene lookup returns CDR1 MDHEN and CDR2 SYDVKM. The CDR3 loop is CASSWRGLSYEQYF. The CDR3, as DNA: TGTGCCAGCAGTTGGAGGGGATTATCCTACGAGCAGTACTTC.

The gene calls are TRBV5-6 and TRBJ2-1; D may correspond to TRBD1 or TRBD2 (5 bases each). Trimming stripped 4 bases from V and 5 bases from J, with 19 bases between. The CDR3 consists of 16 residues. Germline CDR1 SGHDT, CDR2 YYEEEE. CDR3 DNA sequence: TGTGCCAGCAGCCGCGATACCGGGACGCAAAACAATGAGCAGTTCTTC. It translates to CASSRDTGTQNNEQFF.

Only a few counts were recorded for this clone. The chain employs TRBV30 and TRBJ1-6; no definite D call. Per germline, CDR1 GTSNPN and CDR2 SVGIG (reference sequence). V shed 4 bases and J shed 4 bases, with 11 bases lying between them. This CDR3 is 14 amino acids long. In DNA, the CDR3 is TGTGCCTGGAACCCTGGCCAATATAATTCACCCCTCCACTTT. Amino acid sequence: CAWNPGQYNSPLHF.